This T cell receptor (beta chain) was sequenced for a study of cytomegalovirus exposure and HLA in healthy donors. Study summary: Within an early data release were 85 million or so unique TCRs drawn from HLA-typed donors. Study results and limitations: Cytomegalovirus association was assigned to about 150 TCR beta chains. A reported reduction in N-insertions relative to the 666-donor mean was seen in an Asian-associated ancestry cluster in a later analysis.

The germline gives CDR1 SQVTM, CDR2 ANQGSEA. With 2 bases clipped from V and 6 bases from J, the junction kept 8 bases outside the gene matches. The CDR3 has 14 amino acids. The study sampled nominally healthy donors, though unrecorded immune exposures were likely. A remark on this clone: What it recognizes is unknown.

PCR employed 60 Vbeta and 13 Jbeta primers. Sequencing was performed with immunoSEQ multiplex PCR; in TCRdb, only in-frame clones are kept and a portion is missing. The sample carries some 4,500 clones, 81% recorded once. This chain connects TRBV29-1 to TRBJ1-2; 8 bases map to TRBD1. This clonotype was obtained from a woman aged 40 to 55 in good health and CMV-seropositive. The sequencing sample was made of PBMCs. The CDR3 coding sequence is TGCAGCGTTGAATACAGGGGGATCAGGGATGGCTACACCTTC. This gives the protein CSVEYRGIRDGYTF.